Sequencing of this TCR beta chain was carried out in a study of shared clonotypes between healthy human individuals. The overall study: There were three CD4 naive, three CD4 memory, two CD8 naive and one CD8 memory plates per donor.

General study results and limits: Larger richness was generally estimated for naive than memory subsets. Several donors showed sharing of about 4.6% of naive CD4 clonotypes.

Profiled with immunoSEQ multiplex PCR; TCRdb holds only in-frame clones, not every one. The sample lists a few million clones; approximately 95% were seen once. Notes on this clone: No antigen is known for it.

CDR1 and CDR2 from the germline V gene are LNHDA and SQIVND (reference sequence). Trimming at V came to 3 bases and at J to 3 bases, leaving 13 bases not matched to a gene. The CDR3 contains 18 residues. The sequenced sample was naive CD4+ T cells from PBMCs. As for subset: CD45RA+ positively selected. The rearrangement joins TRBV19 to TRBJ2-7; 11 bases agree with TRBD1. This clonotype was sampled from a young man in good health. Some clones in this sample may be carry-over from other donors' samples. The CDR3 loop reads CASSMPTPGTGGFYEQYF. The CDR3 DNA is TGTGCCAGTAGTATGCCAACCCCCGGGACAGGGGGATTCTACGAGCAGTACTTC.